The rows below give T cell receptor beta chains drawn from one sample of a study of patients and donors after allogeneic stem cell transplantation. TCRdb re-called the RT-PCR reads with MiXCR, one entry per CDR3 protein. The sample contains over 400,000 distinct CDR3 sequences, 16% of which appear only once. The sample was blood, either unsorted or a sorted T cell fraction (not recorded which). The receptors here all came from a human donor who was either an allogeneic HSCT recipient or a stem cell or donor lymphocyte infusion donor (not recorded which). It is not recorded whose cells these are; they may come from a transplant donor. The CDR3 runs from the conserved cysteine through the conserved F or W. Fields, in order: clone size, V gene, J gene, D gene, CDR3 DNA, CDR3 protein. The D gene is left open where the match is weak. Some rows mark clone size as missing; the rest say once, few, many or name a class of expanded clone.

few	TRBV29-1	TRBJ2-5	-	TGCAGCGTTACGTTTCTGAGGACCCAGTACTTC	CSVTFLRTQYF
-	TRBV6-2/TRBV6-3	TRBJ2-2	-	TGTGCCAGCAACTACAGAAACACCGGGGAGCTGTTTTTT	CASNYRNTGELFF
few	TRBV5-6	TRBJ1-1	-	TGTGCCAGCAGCTTGAGGCATGAAGCTTTCTTT	CASSLRHEAFF
-	TRBV6-5	TRBJ1-5	-	TGTGCCAGCAGTTATTTCGGAGGCGGTCAGCCCCAGCATTTT	CASSYFGGGQPQHF
few	TRBV30	TRBJ2-1	-	TGTGCCTGGAACCCGGACACCCTCAGCAATGAGCAGTTCTTC	CAWNPDTLSNEQFF
few	TRBV6-2/TRBV6-3	TRBJ1-1	-	TGTGCCAGCAGGCCTGGGGGAGATCGGAACACTGAAGCTTTCTTT	CASRPGGDRNTEAFF
-	TRBV5-5	TRBJ1-6	-	TGTGCCAGCAGCTTGGAAGACACGGCTTATAATTCACCCCTCCACTTT	CASSLEDTAYNSPLHF
-	TRBV12-3/TRBV12-4	TRBJ1-6	TRBD1	TGTGCCAGCAGCAGGACAGGGGTTAATTCACCCCTCCACTTT	CASSRTGVNSPLHF
few	TRBV6-1	TRBJ2-7	TRBD1	TGTGCCAGCAGTGATGGGACAGGGAGGTTCTACGAGCAGTACTTC	CASSDGTGRFYEQYF
few	TRBV12-3/TRBV12-4	TRBJ1-4	-	TGTGCCAGCAGCACGAGGAATGAAAAACTGTTTTTT	CASSTRNEKLFF
few	TRBV12-5	TRBJ1-2	TRBD1	TGTGCTAGTGGTTGGGGGGACAGGAAGAACTATGGCTACACCTTC	CASGWGDRKNYGYTF
few	TRBV20-1	TRBJ2-3	TRBD2	TGCAGCGTTGCCTTAGCGGGGGGCCCGAGAGATACGCAGTATTTT	CSVALAGGPRDTQYF
few	TRBV12-3/TRBV12-4	TRBJ1-2	TRBD1	TGTGCCAGCAGTGGACAGGGTGGCGGCTACACCTTC	CASSGQGGGYTF
few	TRBV7-9	TRBJ1-2	TRBD1	TGTGCCAGCAGCTTAAAAGGGGGCGATGGCTACACCTTC	CASSLKGGDGYTF
-	TRBV24-1	TRBJ1-5	-	TGTGCCACCCAAGGGGCCGGGGGCAATCAGCCCCAGCATTTT	CATQGAGGNQPQHF
few	TRBV24-1	TRBJ2-5	TRBD2	TGTGCCACCAGTGATTTGTCTAGCGGGGGGGCACAGGAGACCCAGTACTTC	CATSDLSSGGAQETQYF
-	TRBV2	TRBJ2-3	-	TGTGCCAGCAGTGAACGGCGTAAGACAGATACGCAGTATTTT	CASSERRKTDTQYF
few	TRBV10-3	TRBJ2-3	-	TGTGCCATCAGTGAGTCGAACAGCGCAGATACGCAGTATTTT	CAISESNSADTQYF
few	TRBV24-1	TRBJ1-4	-	TGTGCCACCAGTGGCCGACCCCATCACGAAAAACTGTTTTTT	CATSGRPHHEKLFF
few	TRBV5-6	TRBJ1-1	TRBD1	TGTGCCAGCAGGGAAGCAGGGGGGAACACTGAAGCTTTCTTT	CASREAGGNTEAFF
-	TRBV6-4	TRBJ2-4	-	TGTGCCGGCCCGAAACGGCGGGGAGCCAAAAACATTCAGTACTTC	CAGPKRRGAKNIQYF
many	TRBV9	TRBJ2-5	-	TGTGCCAGCAGCGCCAGGGGGAGGGAGACCCAGTACTTC	CASSARGRETQYF